These 23 T cell receptor beta chains were all obtained from the same sample, sequenced in a study of early T cells in non-severe SARS-CoV-2 infection. TCRdb fed the 5' RACE reads into MiXCR, producing one record per CDR3 protein. The table records about 31,000 distinct CDR3 sequences, 5.4% of them present only once. Sequences were obtained from whole blood. The receptors here all came from an adult who was a healthcare worker with PCR-confirmed SARS-CoV-2 infection or an uninfected control (not recorded which).

The chain is built from TRBV12-3 or TRBV12-4 and TRBJ2-7; 9 bases are shared with TRBD1. The V segment lost 6 bases and the J segment 2 bases; nucleotides outside the gene matches: 5. The CDR3 covers 14 residues. The CDR3 protein is CASSRQGGTYEQYF. The CDR3 DNA sequence: TGTGCCAGCAGCCGACAGGGGGGTACCTACGAGCAGTACTTC.

This clonotype was picked up a small number of times. In DNA form, the CDR3 reads TGCGCCAGCAGCTGGGGTCCCGGGACTGGAAACACCATATATTTT. It is translated as CASSWGPGTGNTIYF. The gene calls are TRBV5-1 and TRBJ1-3; D is unclear. Trimming stripped 3 bases from V and 2 bases from J, with 12 bases between. Looked up from germline, CDR1 is SGHRS and CDR2 is YFSETQ. This CDR3 is 15 amino acids long.

This clonotype was seen a few times. The chain links TRBV9 to TRBJ2-1, with D maybe TRBD1 (6 bases). Germline V gives CDR1 SGDLS, CDR2 YYNGEE. V was pared by 3 bases and J by 4 bases, with 14 bases between. The CDR3 consists of 15 residues. The CDR3, as DNA: TGTGCCAGCAGCGCAGCCGGACAGAGATACAATGAGCAGTTCTTC. This sequence encodes CASSAAGQRYNEQFF.

This clonotype was detected many times. CDR3 residues: CASSQEGSRRLYF. Here the CDR3 DNA reads TGTGCCAGCAGCCAAGAGGGGAGCAGGCGTCTGTACTTC. The chain employs TRBV4-2 and TRBJ2-5, with D maybe TRBD2 (5 bases). With 0 bases removed from V and 13 bases from J, the gap between germline ends came to 15 bases. The V gene's germline CDR1 is LGHNA and CDR2 YNFKEQ. The CDR3 loop spans 13 amino acids.

The CDR3 protein is CASSPQRLSYNEQFF. For the CDR3, the DNA is TGTGCCAGTAGTCCCCAGCGGCTCTCCTACAATGAGCAGTTCTTC. The V and J genes are TRBV19 and TRBJ2-1; a possible D gene is TRBD2 (5 bases). Trimming removed 5 bases at V and 0 bases at J, with 11 bases between. This CDR3 is built from 15 residues. Germline V gives CDR1 LNHDA, CDR2 SQIVND (reference sequence). The full variable domain, completed using reference TRBV19 and TRBJ2-1, is DGGITQSPKYLFRKEGQNVTLSCEQNLNHDAMYWYRQDPGQGLRLIYYSQIVNDFQKGDIAEGYSVSREKKESFPLTVTSAQKNPTAFYLCASSPQRLSYNEQFFGPGTRLTVL.

This clonotype was detected many times. The gene calls are TRBV20-1 and TRBJ1-4; D not resolved. Germline loops: CDR1 DFQATT, CDR2 SNEGSKA (reference sequence). Trimming cost V 5 bases and J 3 bases, with 10 bases left between them. The CDR3 has 13 amino acids. The CDR3 DNA sequence: TGCAGTGCTTCCCCCTGGCCTAATGAAAAACTGTTTTTT. Translated: CSASPWPNEKLFF.

This clonotype was observed many times. The chain combines TRBV6-2 or TRBV6-3 with TRBJ2-3, with D uncertain. The length of the CDR3 is 14 residues. V lost 4 bases and J 1 base, leaving 9 bases between the germline ends. Germline V gene sequence: CDR1 MNHEY, CDR2 SVGEGT. CDR3 in DNA: TGTGCCAGCAGTTGGCGGCTAGGCACAGATACGCAGTATTTT. This codes for CASSWRLGTDTQYF.

The chain links TRBV12-3 or TRBV12-4 to TRBJ2-7; maybe TRBD2 (7 bases). The CDR3 sequence is 14 residues long. Trimming removed 7 bases from V and 5 bases from J, with 18 bases in between. CDR3 amino acids: CASTLGGARDEQYF. In DNA, the CDR3 is TGTGCCAGCACTCTTGGGGGGGCTCGCGACGAGCAGTACTTC.

This clonotype has a handful of counts. The chain carries TRBV7-9 and TRBJ2-3, with 7 nucleotides matching TRBD1. The CDR3 runs 14 residues. The germline V gene encodes CDR1 SEHNR and CDR2 FQNEAQ (reference sequence). V shed 5 bases and J 4 bases; nucleotides not matched to a gene: 6. CDR3 sequence (DNA): TGTGCCAGCAGCGTCAGCCAGGGGGCAGATACGCAGTATTTT. It yields the protein CASSVSQGADTQYF.

Written as DNA, the CDR3 is TGTGCCACCCTTGACCGAGGGGCGAGTACGCAGTATTTT. It encodes CATLDRGASTQYF. The chain is built from TRBV24-1 and TRBJ2-3; D tentatively fits TRBD1 or TRBD2 (5 bases each). Germline lookup yields CDR1 KGHDR and CDR2 SFDVKD. V was cut by 9 bases and J by 8 bases, with 17 bases left in between. The length of the CDR3 is 13 residues.

This clonotype came up many times. V usage is TRBV27 and J usage is TRBJ2-7; TRBD2 matches at 8 bases. Per germline, CDR1 MNHEY and CDR2 SMNVEV (reference sequence). The CDR3 consists of 15 residues. J was trimmed by 4 bases and V by 0 bases; bases with no gene match: 5. The CDR3 here is CASSLSTRGGYEQYF. Written as DNA, the CDR3 is TGTGCCAGCAGTTTATCGACCCGCGGGGGGTACGAGCAGTACTTC.

The V call is TRBV3-1, the J call TRBJ1-4, with 7 bases lining up with TRBD1. The germline V gene encodes CDR1 LGHDT and CDR2 YNNKEL (reference sequence). The CDR3 loop spans 16 amino acids. Germline trimming cut 4 bases from V and 3 bases from J; bases unmatched to any gene: 8. The chain's CDR3 is CASSPLRTGANEKLFF. DNA of the CDR3: TGTGCCAGCAGCCCGCTTCGGACAGGAGCTAATGAAAAACTGTTTTTT. Full variable domain (outside the CDR3, taken from reference TRBV3-1 and TRBJ1-4): DTAVSQTPKYLVTQMGNDKSIKCEQNLGHDTMYWYKQDSKKFLKIMFSYNNKELIINETVPNRFSPKSPDKAHLNLHINSLELGDSAVYFCASSPLRTGANEKLFFGSGTQLSVL.

This clonotype was recorded at least ten times. This chain connects TRBV7-9 to TRBJ2-3, with TRBD2 matching over 11 bases. V was clipped by 4 bases and J by 0 bases; unmatched bases: 12. Germline V gene sequence: CDR1 SEHNR, CDR2 FQNEAQ (reference sequence). This CDR3 region has 19 residues. The CDR3 spells CASSSPSGRYTASTDTQYF. For the CDR3, the DNA is TGTGCCAGCAGCTCCCCTAGCGGGAGGTACACGGCTAGCACAGATACGCAGTATTTT.

The gene calls are TRBV20-1 and TRBJ2-3; 9 positions match TRBD2. The V segment lost 5 bases and the J segment 5 bases; nucleotides outside the gene matches: 8. The CDR3 runs to 14 residues. Germline CDR1 reads DFQATT; CDR2 reads SNEGSKA (reference sequence). The CDR3 reads CSASSGGPKDTQYF. Here the CDR3 DNA reads TGCAGTGCTTCCAGCGGGGGGCCGAAAGATACGCAGTATTTT.

This clonotype has a count of ten or more. This rearrangement joins TRBV18 to TRBJ1-6; possible D gene TRBD1, 5 bases. CDR3 length equals 13 residues. Germline-derived CDR1 and CDR2 are KGHSH and LQKENI. V lost 3 bases, J lost 10 bases, and 10 bases lay in between. CDR3 in amino acids: CASSPAGKSPLHF. The DNA for the CDR3 is TGTGCCAGCTCACCTGCAGGGAAATCACCCCTCCACTTT. Full variable domain (remainder filled in from reference TRBV18 and TRBJ1-6): NAGVMQNPRHLVRRRGQEARLRCSPMKGHSHVYWYRQLPEEGLKFMVYLQKENIIDESGMPKERFSAEFPKEGPSILRIQQVVRGDSAAYFCASSPAGKSPLHFGNGTRLTVT.

This clonotype showed up many times. The rearrangement links TRBV6-4 to TRBJ1-1, with D possibly being TRBD1 (6 bases). The CDR3 loop spans 15 amino acids. Germline CDR1 and CDR2: MRHNA and SNTAGT. V shed 6 bases and J shed 0 bases, with 14 bases lying between them. CDR3 DNA: TGTGCCAGCAGGGAAGAGGACAGCTTGAACACTGAAGCTTTCTTT. Its translation is CASREEDSLNTEAFF.

There are a few counts of this clonotype. The chain couples TRBV6-5 to TRBJ2-1, with D possibly TRBD2 on 6 matching bases. The germline CDR1 and CDR2 sequences are MNHEY and SVGAGI. V was clipped by 0 bases and J by 8 bases, with 14 bases between them. This CDR3 has 15 residues. The CDR3 protein is CASSYSGTWADEQFF. The CDR3 DNA reads TGTGCCAGCAGTTACTCTGGGACTTGGGCTGATGAGCAGTTCTTC.

This clonotype was seen many times. The chain combines TRBV18 with TRBJ1-5; no definite D call. Germline assignment: CDR1 KGHSH and CDR2 LQKENI. The CDR3 runs 13 residues. V was cut by 3 bases and J by 4 bases, with 7 bases left in between. The CDR3 here is CASSPSINQPQHF. The CDR3 DNA reads as TGTGCCAGCTCACCCTCCATTAATCAGCCCCAGCATTTT. The whole variable domain, remainder taken from reference TRBV18 and TRBJ1-5, is NAGVMQNPRHLVRRRGQEARLRCSPMKGHSHVYWYRQLPEEGLKFMVYLQKENIIDESGMPKERFSAEFPKEGPSILRIQQVVRGDSAAYFCASSPSINQPQHFGDGTRLSIL.

The chain couples TRBV4-3 to TRBJ2-3; D is possibly TRBD2 (6 bases). The germline V gene has CDR1 LGHNA and CDR2 YSLEER. Trimming removed 0 bases from V and 2 bases from J, with 12 bases in between. This CDR3 is 16 amino acids long. This CDR3 reads CASSQDKTGVTDTQYF. The CDR3, as DNA: TGCGCCAGCAGCCAAGATAAAACGGGGGTCACAGATACGCAGTATTTT.

This clonotype has at least ten counts. The genes are TRBV18 and TRBJ2-3, with 10 bases identical to TRBD2. The CDR3 spans 15 residues. CDR1 KGHSH and CDR2 LQKENI come from the germline V gene. The J segment lost 4 bases and the V segment lost 1 base, leaving 2 bases of the junction unmatched. The CDR3 DNA reads TGTGCCAGCTCACCACTAGCGGGGGGAGCAGATACGCAGTATTTT. Protein product: CASSPLAGGADTQYF.

This clonotype was found many times. Here the CDR3 DNA reads TGTGCCACCAGCAGAGAGGGTCGAGGAGGCTACACCTTC. It translates to CATSREGRGGYTF. The V gene is TRBV15, the J gene TRBJ1-2; D unclear. There are 13 residues in the CDR3. V was shortened by 0 bases and J by 8 bases, with 10 bases between the two germline ends. CDR1 and CDR2 (germline): LNHNV, YYDKDF (reference sequence).

This clonotype has more than one count but fewer than ten. The chain is built from TRBV20-1 and TRBJ1-6; possible D gene TRBD1, 6 bases. This CDR3 is built from 13 residues. Germline lookup yields CDR1 DFQATT and CDR2 SNEGSKA (reference sequence). The V gene lost 0 bases and the J gene lost 8 bases, with 8 bases spanning the gap. The CDR3: CSARDSGDSPLHF. The CDR3 nucleotides read TGCAGTGCTAGAGATTCAGGGGATTCACCCCTCCACTTT.

This clonotype was found many times. The V and J genes are TRBV19 and TRBJ2-1, with a tentative D call TRBD1 (7 bases). The V end was cut by 0 bases, the J end by 7 bases, with 16 bases between. This CDR3 has 16 residues. Per the germline V gene, CDR1 is LNHDA and CDR2 is SQIVND (reference sequence). The CDR3 DNA reads TGTGCCAGTAGTATAGATTCCGCAGGGGGGCAGAATGAGCAGTTCTTC. The encoded protein is CASSIDSAGGQNEQFF.